Listed below are T cell receptor beta chains from one sample, sequenced in a study of beta chain features in type 1 diabetes. TCRdb's table, derived via immunoSEQ multiplex PCR, lists solely in-frame clones and lacks some. The data contain 900,000 or so clones, roughly 16% of them singletons. Sequenced: naive CD4+ T cells from blood. All receptors come from a woman aged 18-30 years in good health. The CDR3 runs from the conserved cysteine through the conserved F or W. A D gene is named only where the DNA matches it firmly. For some rows the clone size is stated as once, few or many, or as a class when expanded; others skip it.

TRBV7-3	-	TRBJ2-6	-	CASSLVHGGTGANVLTF	TGTGCCAGCAGCTTAGTTCACGGTGGTACTGGGGCCAACGTCCTGACTTTC
TRBV11-2	-	TRBJ2-7	few	CASSYLKGLGVYEQYF	TGTGCCAGCAGCTATTTGAAAGGGCTGGGTGTCTACGAGCAGTACTTC
TRBV5-1	TRBD2	TRBJ2-7	few	CASSLNRIAGGPRREQYF	TGCGCCAGCAGCTTGAACCGGATAGCGGGAGGGCCTCGGAGAGAGCAGTACTTC
TRBV10-3	TRBD1	TRBJ2-3	-	CAISATGEGADTQYF	TGTGCCATCAGTGCCACAGGGGAAGGGGCAGATACGCAGTATTTT
TRBV5-5	TRBD1	TRBJ1-2	-	CASSLWPDRDYGYTF	TGTGCCAGCAGCTTGTGGCCGGACAGGGACTATGGCTACACCTTC
TRBV7-8	TRBD2	TRBJ2-3	-	CASSPSDLAVVRRDTQYF	TGTGCCAGCAGCCCGTCAGATCTAGCGGTCGTCCGGCGAGATACGCAGTATTTT
TRBV7-9	-	TRBJ1-1	-	CASSLRGNTEAFF	TGTGCCAGCAGCTTAAGGGGGAACACTGAAGCTTTCTTT
TRBV20-1	-	TRBJ2-7	few	CSAQTPVGQYF	TGCAGTGCCCAGACCCCGGTGGGGCAGTACTTC
TRBV7-8	TRBD2	TRBJ2-7	-	CASSLGGGRMVYEQYF	TGTGCCAGCAGCTTAGGTGGCGGGAGGATGGTCTACGAGCAGTACTTC
TRBV9	TRBD1	TRBJ1-4	few	CASSARTGGKLFF	TGTGCCAGCAGCGCCCGAACAGGGGGTAAACTGTTTTTT
TRBV2	-	TRBJ1-5	-	CASRGSRGFDQPQHF	TGTGCCAGCAGGGGCTCACGGGGGTTCGATCAGCCCCAGCATTTT
TRBV10-3	TRBD2	TRBJ2-2	few	CAIRASGPATGELFF	TGTGCCATCAGGGCTAGCGGGCCGGCCACCGGGGAGCTGTTTTTT
TRBV11-1	-	TRBJ1-2	-	CASSSPVPLSYTF	TGTGCCAGCAGCTCCCCCGTGCCGTTAAGCTACACCTTC
TRBV15	-	TRBJ2-5	-	CATSTGRKETQYF	TGTGCCACCAGCACCGGGAGAAAAGAGACCCAGTACTTC
TRBV18	TRBD2	TRBJ2-1	-	CASSPLGSGTSGSGEQFF	TGTGCCAGCTCACCACTCGGCTCCGGGACTAGCGGGAGCGGTGAGCAGTTCTTC
TRBV7-9	-	TRBJ1-1	-	CASSLLGVGTEAFF	TGTGCCAGCAGCTTACTGGGTGTAGGAACTGAAGCTTTCTTT
TRBV10-3	-	TRBJ2-2	-	CAISESAARGTGELFF	TGTGCCATCAGTGAGTCCGCGGCGAGGGGTACCGGGGAGCTGTTTTTT
TRBV5-1	TRBD1	TRBJ2-1	few	CASSQTGQDNEQFF	TGCGCCAGCAGCCAGACCGGACAGGACAATGAGCAGTTCTTC
TRBV28	TRBD1	TRBJ2-5	few	CASSSTGGEETQYF	TGTGCCAGCAGTTCGACAGGGGGCGAGGAGACCCAGTACTTC
TRBV5-5	-	TRBJ2-5	few	CASSLSAGTQYF	TGTGCCAGCAGCTTGTCCGCTGGAACCCAGTACTTC